Each of the 16 T cell receptor beta chains below was sequenced from the same sample in a study of blood T cell repertoires in COVID-19. Measured with immunoSEQ multiplex PCR; TCRdb has only the in-frame clones, and not every one. The data hold under 200,000 clones, with roughly 84% observed a single time. The specimen was peripheral blood. Receptors originate from a man younger than 35 with active or convalescent COVID-19.

Notes on this clone: One end of the junction does not line up with germline, which may come from a read error. This rearrangement joins TRBV7-3 to TRBJ2-1, with a weak D call TRBD2 (6 bases). CDR1 and CDR2 from the germline V gene are SGHTA and FQGTGA. There are 16 residues in the CDR3. The CDR3 loop reads CASSLIAGPSSNEQFF. For the CDR3, the DNA is TGTGCCAGCAGCTTAATTGCGGGACCCTCCTCCAATGAGCAGTTCTTC.

V gene TRBV11-3 combines with J gene TRBJ1-5; 9 bases line up with TRBD1. CDR1 is SGHNT, CDR2 YENEEA, per germline. The CDR3 length is 20 residues. J lost 3 bases, V lost 0 bases, and 15 bases had no gene match. The CDR3 nucleotides read TGTGCCAGCAGCTTAGATCAGGCGGGAACAGGGGGCGAGGACAATCAGCCCCAGCATTTT. Translated: CASSLDQAGTGGEDNQPQHF.

The chain employs TRBV20-1 and TRBJ2-3, with 8 bases that match TRBD2. J gave up 1 base and V 3 bases, and 3 bases lay outside the gene matches. Germline CDR1 is DFQATT and CDR2 is SNEGSKA (reference sequence). The CDR3 is 14 residues long. CDR3 protein: CSASGREGTDTQYF. CDR3 in DNA: TGCAGTGCTAGTGGGCGGGAGGGCACAGATACGCAGTATTTT.

V is TRBV19 and J is TRBJ1-3, with 8 bases matching TRBD1. CDR1 and CDR2 from the germline V gene are LNHDA and SQIVND (reference sequence). V dropped 7 bases and J dropped 1; count of bases not matched to a gene: 6. The CDR3 has 15 amino acids. This chain's CDR3 is CASIPDRVSGNTIYF. CDR3 DNA sequence: TGTGCCAGTATCCCGGACAGGGTATCTGGAAACACCATATATTTT.

The CDR3 bases are TGTGCCAGCAGATTAGGAGGTAATTCACCCCTCCACTTT. Amino acid sequence: CASRLGGNSPLHF. V and J are TRBV6-5 and TRBJ1-6; no reliable D call. The ends were cut back, 6 bases at V and 6 bases at J, with 9 bases in the middle. The CDR3 has 13 amino acids. Germline V gene lookup returns CDR1 MNHEY and CDR2 SVGAGI.

This clone has more than one count but fewer than ten. This chain uses TRBV19 with TRBJ2-5; TRBD1 matches at 7 bases. CDR1 LNHDA and CDR2 SQIVND come from the germline V gene (reference sequence). The CDR3 has 14 amino acids. V lost 5 bases, J lost 4 bases, and 7 bases stayed unmatched. The DNA for the CDR3 is TGTGCCAGTAGTCCGGGACAGACCCCAGAGACCCAGTACTTC. As protein: CASSPGQTPETQYF.

The chain joins TRBV27 to TRBJ1-5, with D uncertain. The CDR3 extends over 15 amino acids. Germline CDR1 is MNHEY and CDR2 is SMNVEV (reference sequence). V lost 4 bases, J lost 7 bases, and 17 bases lay in between. CDR3 coding DNA: TGTGCCAGCAGTTCCACGGACGGGGTCAGGCAGCCCCAGCATTTT. It translates to CASSSTDGVRQPQHF.

The chain uses TRBV10-3 and TRBJ1-5; D might be TRBD1 (5 bases). The CDR3 has 15 residues. The germline CDR1 and CDR2 sequences are ENHRY and SYGVKD. The V end lost 5 bases, the J end lost 6 bases, and 17 bases lay between the germline ends. DNA of the CDR3: TGTGCCATCAGTAAGACAGACGCAATGGCTCAGCCCCAGCATTTT. It is translated as CAISKTDAMAQPQHF.

The chain employs TRBV27 and TRBJ2-1; unclear D gene. V shed 4 bases and J shed 5 bases, with 9 bases lying between them. This CDR3 has 13 amino acids. CDR1 is MNHEY, CDR2 SMNVEV, per germline (reference sequence). CDR3 sequence (DNA): TGTGCCAGCAGTTCTATAAATAACAATGAGCAGTTCTTC. Translating it yields CASSSINNNEQFF.

This clone was seen just once. The chain combines TRBV5-4 with TRBJ1-4, with D possibly TRBD1 on 6 matching bases. The V gene lost 0 bases and the J gene lost 8 bases, with 14 bases spanning the gap. From germline, CDR1 is SGHNT and CDR2 YYREEE (reference sequence). The CDR3 length is 15 residues. Written as DNA, the CDR3 is TGTGCCAGCAGCTTGGAACCGGGGGGCGAGGAAAAACTGTTTTTT. The encoded protein is CASSLEPGGEEKLFF.

The rearrangement links TRBV30 to TRBJ1-2; a weak D match, TRBD1 (5 bases). The CDR3 consists of 13 residues. The germline V gene has CDR1 GTSNPN and CDR2 SVGIG (reference sequence). With 4 bases removed from V and 5 bases from J, the gap between germline ends came to 14 bases. CDR3 residues: CAWNRGGGYGYTF. The CDR3 region has the DNA TGTGCCTGGAATCGGGGGGGAGGGTATGGCTACACCTTC. Based on the CDR3 plus reference TRBV30 and TRBJ1-2, the full variable domain is SQTIHQWPATLVQPVGSPLSLECTVEGTSNPNLYWYRQAAGRGLQLLFYSVGIGQISSEVPQNLSASRPQDRQFILSSKKLLLSDSGFYLCAWNRGGGYGYTFGSGTRLTVV.

The rearrangement uses TRBV18 and TRBJ1-1, with 8 bases identical to TRBD1. The CDR3 consists of 14 residues. Losses at the gene ends were 6 bases for V and 5 bases for J; bases not matched to a gene: 8. Per the germline V gene, CDR1 is KGHSH and CDR2 is LQKENI. CDR3 sequence (DNA): TGTGCCAGCTCCCTGGACAGGGATAATACTGAAGCTTTCTTT. Protein: CASSLDRDNTEAFF.

The V and J genes are TRBV6-4 and TRBJ2-2; 8 nucleotides line up with TRBD2. J was trimmed by 5 bases and V by 2 bases; bases with no gene match: 7. The CDR3 contains 16 residues. Germline V gene data show CDR1 as MRHNA and CDR2 as SNTAGT. The CDR3 coding sequence is TGTGCCAGCAGTGACATAAGCGGGAGAGGAACCGGGGAGCTGTTTTTT. Residues: CASSDISGRGTGELFF.

The chain uses TRBV6-1 and TRBJ1-2, with 8 bases matching TRBD1. CDR3 length equals 17 residues. Germline V gene sequence: CDR1 MNHNS, CDR2 SASEGT. The J segment lost 8 bases and the V segment lost 0 bases, leaving 14 bases of the junction unmatched. The CDR3 loop reads CASSEATGWGQAEGYTF. DNA for the CDR3: TGTGCCAGCAGTGAAGCGACGGGGTGGGGACAGGCTGAGGGCTACACCTTC.

The rearrangement joins TRBV9 to TRBJ2-2; 13 nucleotides agree with TRBD2. Trimming took 4 bases from V and 7 from J; bases not matched to a gene: 10. The germline CDR1 and CDR2 sequences are SGDLS and YYNGEE. CDR3 length: 17 residues. The CDR3 spells CASSLRTSGGLNGELFF. For the CDR3, the DNA is TGTGCCAGCAGCCTCCGGACTAGCGGGGGACTAAACGGGGAGCTGTTTTTT.

The chain links TRBV12-5 to TRBJ2-6, with 7 bases aligning to TRBD1. Germline CDR1 and CDR2: LGHNT and FRNRAP. The ends lost 6 bases at V and 4 bases at J; junction bases unmatched: 9. CDR3 length: 16 residues. The CDR3, as DNA: TGTGCTAGTGGCTATCACAGGGGATCGGGGGCCAACGTCCTGACTTTC. Amino acids: CASGYHRGSGANVLTF.